This T cell receptor (beta chain) was sequenced during a study of T cells in women clearing cervical HPV infection. For the study at large: Cases: HPV16-related CIN3 or worse on histology, 2 invasive cancers. Controls' single incident HPV16 infection cleared within 12 months without precancer. Whole-study results and caveats: Repertoire richness, not evenness, was significantly elevated in CIN3+ cases versus controls.

For this clone: Its antigen is still unknown. Sequencing ends 3 residues short of the CDR3 end; the germline J gene provides the rest.

This CDR3 contains 14 residues. CDR1 MNHEY and CDR2 SVGEGT come from the germline V gene. Generated by immunoSEQ multiplex PCR, the TCRdb table keeps only in-frame clones and is missing some. The ten top clones account for more than 9.5%, within a sample of 20,000 to 30,000 clones. The source is a woman aged 18 to 75 with a cervical HPV16 infection that either progressed to CIN3+ or cleared (not recorded which). This chain joins TRBV6-2 or TRBV6-3 and TRBJ2-3, with a possible D match to TRBD1 (5 bases). The sample comprised blood buffy coat. The CDR3: CASRTTGYNQPQYF. CDR3 DNA, as far as it was read: TGTGCCAGCAGAACTACAGGATACAATCAGCCG.